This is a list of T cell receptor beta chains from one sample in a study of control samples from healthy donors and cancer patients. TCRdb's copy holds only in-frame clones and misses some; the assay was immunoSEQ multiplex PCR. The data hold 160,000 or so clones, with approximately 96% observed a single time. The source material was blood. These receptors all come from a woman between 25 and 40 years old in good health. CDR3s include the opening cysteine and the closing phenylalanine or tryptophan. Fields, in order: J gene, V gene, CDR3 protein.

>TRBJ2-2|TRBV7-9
CASSDGQGSNTGELFF
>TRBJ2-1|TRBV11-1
CASSLARGASEQFF
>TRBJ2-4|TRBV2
CASSDPLALAKNIQYF
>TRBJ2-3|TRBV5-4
CASSRRSTDTQYF
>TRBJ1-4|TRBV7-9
CASSLAWDSGEKLFF
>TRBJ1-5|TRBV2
CASSPRGQGYNQPQHF
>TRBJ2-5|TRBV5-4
CASSSGQETQYF
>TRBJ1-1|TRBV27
CASSLYGQLNTEAFF
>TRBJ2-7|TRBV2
CASRRRASGGPNVDEQYF
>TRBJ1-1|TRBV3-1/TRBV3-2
CASSQVRGTSEAFF
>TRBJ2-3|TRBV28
CASSSPGRTDTQYF
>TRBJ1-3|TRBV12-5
CASGPDGPSGGNTIYF
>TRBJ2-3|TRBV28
CASSPQLAGVTDTQYF
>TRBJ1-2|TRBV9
CASSEGPQGIAGYTF
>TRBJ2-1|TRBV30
CAWSETGGSYNEQFF
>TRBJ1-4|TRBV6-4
CASSDSGEGNEKLFF
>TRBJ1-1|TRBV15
CATSRDPRGDTEAFF
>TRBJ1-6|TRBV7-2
CASSLGVGQGSPLHF
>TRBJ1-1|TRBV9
CASSELGGNTEAFF
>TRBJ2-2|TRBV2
CASSTLAGSTGELFF
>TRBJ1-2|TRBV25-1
CASSAHEGQGGYGYTF
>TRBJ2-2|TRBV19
CASSITSGTGELFF
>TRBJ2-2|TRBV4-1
CASSQDLDRADTGELFF
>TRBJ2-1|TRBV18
CASSPPAGGYNEQFF